This TCR beta chain was captured by sequencing in a study of blood T cell repertoires in COVID-19. Overall study context: Both acute and convalescent COVID-19 samples were obtained from the United States, Italy and Spain. T cells, B-cell-depleted T cells, or PBMCs provided the cDNA or gDNA that served as material.

Per the original methods: Amplified reference gene primers provided the basis for estimating nucleated cell counts. The data were produced by immunoSEQ multiplex PCR, yet TCRdb's version contains in-frame clones alone and is incomplete. V and J calls and clone size are given by that table; D and trimming were obtained from the DNA. The table shows 25,000 to 30,000 clones, with roughly nine tenths occurring only once. The germline CDR1 and CDR2 sequences are KGHDR and SFDVKD. V gave up 4 bases and J gave up 6 bases, with 11 bases separating them. This CDR3 spans 14 amino acids. Sequencing was carried out using peripheral blood. The TCR sequence derives from a man in his sixties or seventies with active COVID-19. This chain joins TRBV24-1 and TRBJ2-2; a possible D gene is TRBD1 (6 bases). The CDR3 loop reads CATSDPGVPGELFF. DNA of the CDR3: TGTGCCACCAGTGACCCAGGGGTACCCGGGGAGCTGTTTTTT.